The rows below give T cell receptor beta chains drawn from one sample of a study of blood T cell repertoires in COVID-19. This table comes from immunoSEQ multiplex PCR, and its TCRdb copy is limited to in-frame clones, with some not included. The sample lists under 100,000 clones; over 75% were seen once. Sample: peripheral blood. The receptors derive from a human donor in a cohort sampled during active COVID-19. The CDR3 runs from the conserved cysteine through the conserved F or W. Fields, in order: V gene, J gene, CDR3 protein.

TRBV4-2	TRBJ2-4	CASSQEAAAKNIQYF
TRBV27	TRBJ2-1	CASSTGTGSNEQFF
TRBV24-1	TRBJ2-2	CATSDPGRGNTGELFF
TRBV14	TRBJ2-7	CASSLLRGHEQYF
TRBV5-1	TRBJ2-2	CASFQLAGTGLIGELFF
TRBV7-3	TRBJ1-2	CASSLNGLYGYTF
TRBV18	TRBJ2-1	CASSPQTRIRGEQFF
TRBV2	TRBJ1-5	CASSEQGTQPQHF
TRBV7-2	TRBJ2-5	CASSPTGSVETQYF
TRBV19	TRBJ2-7	CASTPAGGRTYEQYF
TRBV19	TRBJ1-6	CASSTPTGVMRGSPLHF
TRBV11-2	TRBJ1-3	CASSPDRSSGNTIYF
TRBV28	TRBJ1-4	CASIGDRREKLFF
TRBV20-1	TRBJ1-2	CSASSGQGVAGYGYTF
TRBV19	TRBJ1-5	CASSTFGQGLTQPQHF
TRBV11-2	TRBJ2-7	CASSPSGYEQYF
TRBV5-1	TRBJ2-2	CASSLPGLAGAGELFF
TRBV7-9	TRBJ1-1	CASSLPAVNTEAFF
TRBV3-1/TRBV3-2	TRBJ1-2	CASSQGGPFGYTF
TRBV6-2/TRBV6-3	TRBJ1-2	CASSSQTGLDGYTF
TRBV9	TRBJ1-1	CASSGRGMAFF
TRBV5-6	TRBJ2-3	CASSPGLAGELTDTQYF
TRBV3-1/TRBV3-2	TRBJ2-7	CASSRRSTGNYEQYF
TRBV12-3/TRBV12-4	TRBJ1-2	CASSHSGNYGYTF
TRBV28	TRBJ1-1	CASRLGGFTEAFF
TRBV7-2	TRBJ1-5	CASSPNGQNQPQHF
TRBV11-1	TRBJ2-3	CASRRGGADTQYF
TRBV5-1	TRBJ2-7	CASSLYSGEVSGAYF
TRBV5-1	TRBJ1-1	CASSPLTGHMNTEAFF
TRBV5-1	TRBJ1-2	CASSPIGQGNIYGYTF
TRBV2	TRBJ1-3	CASKGRVSGNTIYF
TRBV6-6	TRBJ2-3	CASSKSRADTQYF
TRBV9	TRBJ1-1	CASGQGGTEAFF
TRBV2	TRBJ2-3	CASSGWGQGDLDTQYF
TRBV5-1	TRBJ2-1	CASCRDGDISYNEQFF
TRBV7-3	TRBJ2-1	CASSPTSDNEQFF